The present TCR beta chain was sequenced within a study of shared clonotypes between healthy human individuals. General observations from the study: It was the non-shared clonotypes that had lower generation probabilities than clonotypes shared by all four donors.

This clone was picked up many times. As yet, its antigen is unknown. Adult donors, all healthy and HIV-negative, had no recent acute infections or vaccinations. Several immunoSEQ 96-well plates shared each subset's DNA, each plate a replicate. TCRdb's copy holds only in-frame clones and misses some; the assay was immunoSEQ multiplex PCR. The sample lists some 1.1 million clones, 60% to 80% seen once, with more than 0.85% in the top ten. Trimming shortened V by 2 bases and J by 0 bases, and 7 bases separated the two germline ends. This CDR3 is 14 amino acids long. Germline V gene lookup returns CDR1 MGHRA and CDR2 YSYEKL.

The sequence was obtained from a man aged 18 to 35 in good health. Some clones in this sample may be carry-over from other donors' samples. Sequenced sample: memory CD4+ T cells from PBMCs. Subset defined: CD45RA-negative fraction. The chain combines TRBV4-1 with TRBJ2-5, with D hard to call. CDR3: CASSQSGHQETQYF. CDR3 DNA: TGCGCCAGCAGCCAATCTGGACACCAAGAGACCCAGTACTTC.